This TCR beta chain was profiled in a study of healthy donors' naive CD4 and CD8 T cells. Each TCR library used approximately 500 ng of total RNA and a linear amplification protocol. TCRdb reprocessed the reads via MiXCR and lists one record per CDR3 protein. The sample holds 150,000 to 200,000 distinct CDR3 sequences, about 76% seen once. Per germline, CDR1 MNHEY and CDR2 SMNVEV (reference sequence). Trimming took 1 base from V and 0 from J, leaving 13 bases between them. This CDR3 has 17 amino acids. Only one count was recorded for this clonotype. The sequenced sample was naive CD4+ and CD8+ T cells sorted from blood, pooled from several donors. V usage is TRBV27 and J usage is TRBJ2-1, with D possibly TRBD1 on 6 matching bases. The receptor was isolated from a pool of human donors in good health; the sample pools cells from several healthy donors. CDR3 residues: CASSLFGGRSSYNEQFF. DNA of the CDR3: TGTGCCAGCAGTTTATTTGGGGGCAGAAGCTCCTACAATGAGCAGTTCTTC.